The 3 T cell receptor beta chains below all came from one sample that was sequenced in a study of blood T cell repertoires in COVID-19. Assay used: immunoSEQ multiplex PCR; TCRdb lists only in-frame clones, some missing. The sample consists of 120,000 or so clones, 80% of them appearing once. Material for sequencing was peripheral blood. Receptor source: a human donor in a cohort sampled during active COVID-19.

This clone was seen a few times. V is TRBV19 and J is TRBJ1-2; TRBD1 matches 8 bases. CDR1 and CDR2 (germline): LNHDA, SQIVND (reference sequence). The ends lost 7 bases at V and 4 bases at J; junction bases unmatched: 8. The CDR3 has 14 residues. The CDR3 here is CASKGTGKIYGYTF. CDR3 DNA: TGTGCCAGTAAGGGGACAGGAAAGATCTATGGCTACACCTTC.

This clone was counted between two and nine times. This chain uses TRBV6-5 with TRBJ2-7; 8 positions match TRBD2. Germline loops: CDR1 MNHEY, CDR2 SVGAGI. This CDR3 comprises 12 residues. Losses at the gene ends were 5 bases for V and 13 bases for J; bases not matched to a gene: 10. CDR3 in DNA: TGTGCCAGCAGTCGCCAGCGGGGGTCTGATTACTTC. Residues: CASSRQRGSDYF.

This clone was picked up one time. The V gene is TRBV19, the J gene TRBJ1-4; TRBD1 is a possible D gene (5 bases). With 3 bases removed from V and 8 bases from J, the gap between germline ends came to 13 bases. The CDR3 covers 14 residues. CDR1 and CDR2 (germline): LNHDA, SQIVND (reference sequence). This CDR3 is CASSMTDTGEKLFF. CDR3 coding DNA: TGTGCCAGTAGTATGACAGATACCGGCGAAAAACTGTTTTTT.